This entry lists 5 T cell receptor beta chains sequenced from one sample in a study of blood T cell repertoires in COVID-19. Clones were read by immunoSEQ multiplex PCR, and TCRdb kept only the in-frame ones, dropping some. The table lists approximately 350,000 clones, about 90% of them singletons, with approximately 3.1% in the top ten. Sequencing used PBMCs or T cells enriched from blood (not recorded which). The source of these receptors is a woman in her 30s who had recovered from COVID-19.

V usage is TRBV11-2 and J usage is TRBJ2-7; D might be TRBD1 (5 bases). The CDR3 contains 16 residues. Germline values: CDR1 SGHAT, CDR2 FQNNGV. With 1 base removed from V and 2 bases from J, the gap between germline ends came to 15 bases. CDR3 coding DNA: TGTGCCAGCAGCTTAGGAAATCCGGCGGACACCTACGAGCAGTACTTC. Amino acid sequence: CASSLGNPADTYEQYF.

The chain combines TRBV6-5 with TRBJ1-5; the D gene is possibly TRBD1 (6 bases). Germline values: CDR1 MNHEY, CDR2 SVGAGI. This CDR3 comprises 13 residues. V dropped 8 bases and J dropped 3 bases, with 11 bases sitting between them. CDR3 DNA sequence: TGTGCCAGCGGCGGGGGCCTCAATCAGCCCCAGCATTTT. This sequence encodes CASGGGLNQPQHF.

The chain has TRBV11-2 and TRBJ2-1; 12 bases match TRBD2. From germline, CDR1 is SGHAT and CDR2 FQNNGV. The CDR3 has 16 amino acids. The V segment lost 2 bases and the J segment 5 bases; nucleotides outside the gene matches: 4. The CDR3, as DNA: TGTGCCAGCAGCTTACGCGGACTAGCGGGGCACAATGAGCAGTTCTTC. It yields the protein CASSLRGLAGHNEQFF.

The rearrangement joins TRBV7-3 to TRBJ1-2; D remains unclear. Germline V gives CDR1 SGHTA, CDR2 FQGTGA. The germline V and J ends were trimmed by 9 bases and 2 bases, with 10 bases remaining between them. CDR3 size: 12 residues. CDR3 nucleotides: TGTGCCAGGGCGGATGAGAACTATGGCTACACCTTC. Its protein product is CARADENYGYTF.

The chain carries TRBV19 and TRBJ1-5; weak D call: TRBD1 (6 bases). The CDR3 has 17 residues. V lost 4 bases and J 5 bases, leaving 21 bases between the germline ends. The V gene's germline CDR1 is LNHDA and CDR2 SQIVND (reference sequence). CDR3 nucleotide sequence: TGTGCCAGTAGTACCGACCCCTACAGGGAGCCGCATCAGCCCCAGCATTTT. This encodes CASSTDPYREPHQPQHF.